These 29 T cell receptor beta chains originate from one sample sequenced in a study of identical twins. TCRdb called the 5' RACE reads again in MiXCR, with one record for every CDR3 protein. In the table there are roughly 1.6 million distinct CDR3 sequences, more than 30% of which are singletons. Source material: cord blood. The receptor set was obtained from a newborn girl in good health.

The chain has TRBV12-3 or TRBV12-4 and TRBJ1-5; tentative D call: TRBD1 (6 bases). V was trimmed by 3 bases and J by 2 bases, leaving 11 bases between them. CDR3 length: 15 residues. CDR3 sequence reads: CASSFGPGGNQPQHF. The CDR3 coding sequence is TGTGCCAGCAGTTTTGGTCCAGGGGGCAATCAGCCCCAGCATTTT.

The CDR3 DNA reads as TGTGCCACCAGCACCGGCAGGGCTGCCTACGAGCAGTACTTC. The encoded protein is CATSTGRAAYEQYF. The chain carries TRBV15 and TRBJ2-7; possibly TRBD1 for D (5 bases). The CDR3 length is 14 residues. The germline CDR1 and CDR2 sequences are LNHNV and YYDKDF (reference sequence). V shed 4 bases and J shed 2 bases, with 12 bases lying between them.

This clonotype showed up just a few times. This chain joins TRBV20-1 and TRBJ2-7, with D uncertain. V dropped 3 bases and J dropped 1 base, with 13 bases sitting between them. CDR3 length: 14 amino acids. Germline assignment: CDR1 DFQATT and CDR2 SNEGSKA (reference sequence). The CDR3 loop reads CSASRLGPSYEQYF. CDR3 DNA: TGCAGTGCTAGTCGGCTAGGGCCTTCCTACGAGCAGTACTTC.

This clonotype was seen more than once but under ten times. The CDR3 reads CASSDRGTNTEAFF. CDR3 sequence (DNA): TGCGCCAGCAGCGACAGGGGGACGAACACTGAAGCTTTCTTT. The V call is TRBV5-1, the J call TRBJ1-1, with 9 bases that match TRBD1. The CDR3 extends over 14 amino acids. The V segment lost 4 bases and the J segment 1 base; nucleotides outside the gene matches: 2. The V gene's germline CDR1 is SGHRS and CDR2 YFSETQ.

This clonotype was seen only a few times. This chain joins TRBV6-2 or TRBV6-3 and TRBJ2-5; D possibly uses TRBD1 or TRBD2 (5 bases each). Per germline, CDR1 MNHEY and CDR2 SVGEGT. Trimming left V 0 bases short and J 7 bases short, with 15 bases between. The CDR3 consists of 15 residues. CDR3 sequence: CASSYSGQHRGTQYF. CDR3 nucleotides: TGTGCCAGCAGTTACTCGGGGCAACACCGGGGGACCCAGTACTTC.

The table lists this clonotype with a few counts. The chain recombines TRBV4-2 with TRBJ2-3, with TRBD2 matching 8 bases. CDR3 length equals 16 residues. The ends lost 3 bases at V and 6 bases at J; junction bases unmatched: 11. CDR1 is LGHNA, CDR2 YNFKEQ, per germline. CDR3 coding DNA: TGTGCCAGCAGCCACCTTGAAGAGCGGGAGCCGGATACGCAGTATTTT. Translation: CASSHLEEREPDTQYF.

The sample holds a few counts of this clonotype. The junction departs from germline at one end; a sequencing error may be responsible. The chain couples TRBV4-2 to TRBJ2-5; the D is unclear. The CDR3 covers 13 residues. Germline V gene sequence: CDR1 LGHNA, CDR2 YNFKEQ. The CDR3 DNA sequence: TGTGCCAGCAGCCAAGGCTCGAAAGATACCCAGTACTTC. It yields the protein CASSQGSKDTQYF.

The table lists this clonotype with a few counts. The rearrangement joins TRBV5-1 to TRBJ1-1, with TRBD1 identical over 8 bases. J gave up 1 base and V 2 bases, and 4 bases lay outside the gene matches. Germline V CDR1 and CDR2: SGHRS, YFSETQ. CDR3 length: 15 residues. Here the CDR3 reads CASSFRGLWNTEAFF. DNA for the CDR3: TGCGCCAGCAGCTTCAGGGGGCTGTGGAACACTGAAGCTTTCTTT.

V and J are TRBV11-2 and TRBJ1-2, with 8 bases lining up with TRBD1. The CDR3 runs 15 residues. Trimming at V came to 5 bases and at J to 6 bases, leaving 11 bases not matched to a gene. Germline-derived CDR1 and CDR2 are SGHAT and FQNNGV. Here the CDR3 DNA reads TGTGCCAGCAGCCCTGTTGTTCGGGACAGGAATGGCTACACCTTC. This sequence encodes CASSPVVRDRNGYTF.

This clonotype showed up just a few times. This sequence joins TRBV20-1 and TRBJ2-1; 12 bases agree with TRBD2. The CDR3 spans 14 residues. The germline CDR1 and CDR2 sequences are DFQATT and SNEGSKA (reference sequence). Losses at the gene ends were 3 bases for V and 9 bases for J; bases not matched to a gene: 6. CDR3 loop: CSASSSGRVGEQFF. The CDR3 DNA sequence: TGCAGTGCTAGCTCTAGCGGGAGGGTTGGTGAGCAGTTCTTC.

V is TRBV12-3 or TRBV12-4 and J is TRBJ2-2; no reliable D call. Trimming cost V 1 base and J 1 base, with 10 bases left between them. The CDR3 totals 16 residues. As DNA, the CDR3 is TGTGCCAGCAGTTTAGGCCAAAGACGGAACACCGGGGAGCTGTTTTTT. This translates into CASSLGQRRNTGELFF.

J is TRBJ1-1 and V is TRBV10-3; the match to TRBD1 covers 11 bases. Germline CDR1 is ENHRY and CDR2 is SYGVKD. Trimming at V came to 2 bases and at J to 5 bases, leaving 4 bases not matched to a gene. The CDR3 sequence is 15 residues long. CDR3 nucleotide sequence: TGTGCCATCAGTGAGGCGGGACAGGGGGTAACTGAAGCTTTCTTT. It codes for CAISEAGQGVTEAFF.

The table lists this clonotype with a few counts. The J gene is TRBJ2-7, the V gene TRBV27, with D unclear. V lost 0 bases and J lost 5, with 8 bases in between. The CDR3 sequence is 13 residues long. Germline V lookup: CDR1 MNHEY, CDR2 SMNVEV (reference sequence). Here the CDR3 reads CASSLSVQDEQYF. As DNA, the CDR3 is TGTGCCAGCAGTTTATCGGTCCAAGACGAGCAGTACTTC.

This rearrangement joins TRBV27 to TRBJ1-4; maybe TRBD1 (6 bases). V was clipped by 2 bases and J by 14 bases, with 30 bases between them. The CDR3 has 18 residues. Germline V lookup: CDR1 MNHEY, CDR2 SMNVEV (reference sequence). The CDR3 reads CASSLGAPSDGLEGGLFF. DNA for the CDR3: TGTGCCAGCAGTTTAGGGGCCCCCTCGGACGGACTTGAGGGGGGCCTGTTTTTT.

This clonotype was recorded a few times. The chain couples TRBV20-1 to TRBJ2-3, with TRBD2 identical over 11 bases. V was pared by 3 bases and J by 4 bases, with 9 bases of the junction left unmatched. This CDR3 spans 16 amino acids. CDR1 and CDR2 from the germline V gene are DFQATT and SNEGSKA (reference sequence). The CDR3 is CSASELAGATPDTQYF. CDR3 nucleotides: TGCAGTGCTAGCGAACTAGCGGGAGCTACGCCAGATACGCAGTATTTT.

This clonotype occurred once. This could be a read error, since a much larger clone is one nucleotide away. The chain recombines TRBV27 with TRBJ1-4; D remains unclear. Germline CDR1 MNHEY, CDR2 SMNVEV (reference sequence). The V gene lost 2 bases and the J gene lost 0 bases, with 7 bases spanning the gap. The CDR3 consists of 15 residues. The CDR3, as DNA: TGTGCCAGCAGTTTAGGGTTCTCAACTAATGAAAAACTGTTTTTT. Encoded protein: CASSLGFSTNEKLFF.

The rearrangement uses TRBV20-1 and TRBJ2-1; 11 positions agree with TRBD2. V trimming: 1 base; J trimming: 7 bases; junction bases outside the gene matches: 6. Germline values: CDR1 DFQATT, CDR2 SNEGSKA (reference sequence). The CDR3 covers 15 residues. As DNA, the CDR3 is TGCAGTGCTAGAGGGCTAGCGGGAGGTAGGAATGAGCAGTTCTTC. This encodes CSARGLAGGRNEQFF.

Details on this clonotype: The junction shows a germline mismatch at one end, possibly a read error. The rearrangement uses TRBV27 and TRBJ2-3, with a possible D match to TRBD2 (6 bases). The CDR3 is 15 residues long. Germline V gives CDR1 MNHEY, CDR2 SMNVEV (reference sequence). The CDR3 bases are TGTGCCAGCAGCCCCGGGGCGGGACGCACAGATGCGCAGTATTTT. It codes for CASSPGAGRTDAQYF.

For the CDR3, the DNA is TGTGCCAGCAGTGAGACTAGCGGGGGGTATGAGCAGTTCTTC. The encoded protein is CASSETSGGYEQFF. The rearrangement joins TRBV2 to TRBJ2-1; 13 bases are shared with TRBD2. The J segment lost 8 bases and the V segment lost 3 bases, leaving 1 base of the junction unmatched. The CDR3 sequence is 14 residues long. Germline CDR1 is SNHLY and CDR2 is FYNNEI.

DNA of the CDR3: TGCGCCAGCAGCCCTGAAACAGGCACCTGCGAGCAGTACTTC. It is translated as CASSPETGTCEQYF. V is TRBV4-1 and J is TRBJ2-5, with a weak D call TRBD1 (5 bases). The J call may be mistaken, given a closer DNA end match to TRBJ2-7. CDR1 and CDR2 (germline): MGHRA, YSYEKL. This CDR3 region has 14 residues.

This clonotype was counted only a few times. The genes are TRBV4-2 and TRBJ2-1; 7 bases fit TRBD1. Per germline, CDR1 LGHNA and CDR2 YNFKEQ. The CDR3 loop spans 16 amino acids. V was pared by 4 bases and J by 2 bases, with 8 bases of the junction left unmatched. This CDR3 reads CASSLSTGFTYNEQFF. In DNA, the CDR3 is TGTGCCAGCAGCCTATCGACAGGGTTCACCTACAATGAGCAGTTCTTC.

CDR3 sequence reads: CATSPWGPSGTYEQYF. As DNA, the CDR3 is TGTGCCACCAGCCCTTGGGGCCCTAGCGGGACCTACGAGCAGTACTTC. The chain joins TRBV15 to TRBJ2-7; 9 bases map to TRBD2. The CDR3 is made up of 16 amino acids. With V trimmed by 5 bases and J by 2 bases, 10 bases remained unmatched. Looked up from germline, CDR1 is LNHNV and CDR2 is YYDKDF (reference sequence).

This clonotype was found a few times. The rearrangement uses TRBV19 and TRBJ2-7; D is unresolved. Trimming removed 1 base from V and 2 bases from J, with 12 bases in between. The CDR3 consists of 15 residues. Germline CDR1 LNHDA, CDR2 SQIVND (reference sequence). CDR3 amino acids: CASSIGATAAYEQYF. The CDR3 DNA sequence: TGTGCCAGTAGTATAGGGGCGACGGCCGCCTACGAGCAGTACTTC.

This clonotype showed up just a few times. The J gene is TRBJ2-6, the V gene TRBV7-2, with D unresolved. CDR3 length: 14 amino acids. Trimming removed 1 base from V and 2 bases from J, with 3 bases in between. Germline CDR1 is SGHTA and CDR2 is FQGNSA. The CDR3: CASSLVTGANVLTF. CDR3 nucleotide sequence: TGTGCCAGCAGCTTAGTGACTGGGGCCAACGTCCTGACTTTC.

This rearrangement joins TRBV4-1 to TRBJ1-1; unclear D gene. The CDR3 spans 17 residues. Germline-derived CDR1 and CDR2 are MGHRA and YSYEKL. V shed 0 bases and J shed 4 bases, with 18 bases lying between them. The CDR3 DNA is TGCGCCAGCAGCCAAGATCTTGGGCGGGTTCGGGGCACTGAAGCTTTCTTT. It codes for CASSQDLGRVRGTEAFF.

The J gene is TRBJ1-6, the V gene TRBV6-6; D unclear. The CDR3 totals 15 residues. V dropped 10 bases and J dropped 0 bases, with 13 bases sitting between them. Germline V gene lookup returns CDR1 MNHNY and CDR2 SVGAGI (reference sequence). CDR3 nucleotides: TGTGCCATTTCCTCAGGTTACTCCTATAATTCACCCCTCCACTTT. Its protein product is CAISSGYSYNSPLHF.

This chain uses TRBV7-2 with TRBJ2-3, with D tentatively TRBD1 or TRBD2 (5 bases each). Germline V gene data show CDR1 as SGHTA and CDR2 as FQGNSA. This CDR3 contains 16 residues. Trimming removed 2 bases from V and 2 bases from J, with 14 bases in between. The CDR3 region is CASSLLFGGVTDTQYF. The CDR3 coding sequence is TGTGCCAGCAGCTTACTTTTTGGGGGTGTCACAGATACGCAGTATTTT.

This clonotype was found once. The V gene is TRBV20-1, the J gene TRBJ1-5, with 8 nucleotides matching TRBD1. Per germline, CDR1 DFQATT and CDR2 SNEGSKA (reference sequence). The CDR3 has 15 amino acids. After removal of 1 base from V and 1 base from J, the junction contained 3 bases not matched to a gene. CDR3 bases: TGCAGTGCTAGAGGCCGGACAGGGAGCAATCAGCCCCAGCATTTT. Residues: CSARGRTGSNQPQHF.

At least ten counts were recorded for this clonotype. The rearrangement links TRBV24-1 to TRBJ2-3; D may be TRBD2 (6 bases). Trimming left V 2 bases short and J 0 bases short, with 8 bases between. The CDR3 covers 15 residues. Germline CDR1 reads KGHDR; CDR2 reads SFDVKD. This CDR3 reads CATSDSGTSTDTQYF. The CDR3 DNA sequence: TGTGCCACCAGTGATTCCGGGACTAGCACAGATACGCAGTATTTT.